The sequence of this T cell receptor (beta chain) was determined in a study of radiation and T cells in renal cell carcinoma. Notes on the study in general: Dominant CDR3 motifs occupied more repertoire in irradiated than control tumors.

This CDR3 contains 12 residues. The V gene lost 7 bases and the J gene lost 5 bases, with 10 bases spanning the gap. From germline, CDR1 is MNHEY and CDR2 SVGAGI. Sequenced by immunoSEQ multiplex PCR; TCRdb stores in-frame clones only, minus some. Among 15,000 or so clones listed, 50% were seen once. As to treatment: 15 Gy SBRT to primary tumor, nephrectomy 4 weeks later. With regard to this clone: Its cognate antigen is unknown.

The sample in question was tumor tissue, obtained from a patient whose treatment included radiotherapy and nephrectomy. This chain links TRBV6-5 with TRBJ2-3; the D gene is possibly TRBD1 (5 bases). This receptor was identified in a woman aged 60 to 75 with renal cell carcinoma. The chain's CDR3 is CASNRLEDTQYF. Written as DNA, the CDR3 is TGTGCCAGCAACAGGCTCGAAGATACGCAGTATTTT.